The 5 T cell receptor beta chains below come from one sample, sequenced in a study of blood T cell repertoires in COVID-19. This table comes from immunoSEQ multiplex PCR, and its TCRdb copy is limited to in-frame clones, with some not included. The table records approximately 100,000 clones, over 80% of them present only once. Sequenced input: peripheral blood. The receptors were gathered from a man aged 45-65 years with acute or convalescent COVID-19.

The chain joins TRBV7-9 to TRBJ2-7, with TRBD2 identical over 11 bases. The germline CDR1 and CDR2 sequences are SEHNR and FQNEAQ (reference sequence). J lost 0 bases, V lost 1 base, and 8 bases had no gene match. The CDR3 is 18 amino acids. In nucleotides, the CDR3 is TGTGCCAGCAGCTTAGGTTCTAGCGGGGGGATCTCCTCCTACGAGCAGTACTTC. This translates into CASSLGSSGGISSYEQYF. Drawing the rest from reference TRBV7-9 and TRBJ2-7, the complete variable domain is DTGVSQNPRHKITKRGQNVTFRCDPISEHNRLYWYRQTLGQGPEFLTYFQNEAQLEKSRLLSDRFSAERPKGSFSTLEIQRTEQGDSAMYLCASSLGSSGGISSYEQYFGPGTRLTVT.

The chain recombines TRBV5-6 with TRBJ1-2, with D possibly TRBD1 on 5 matching bases. The CDR3 sequence is 14 residues long. Germline CDR1 SGHDT, CDR2 YYEEEE. The V gene lost 1 base and the J gene lost 7 bases, with 14 bases spanning the gap. CDR3 residues: CASSLNRLPRGYTF. CDR3 sequence (DNA): TGTGCCAGCAGCTTGAACAGGCTCCCACGTGGCTACACCTTC.

J is TRBJ2-7 and V is TRBV3-1 (or the pseudogene TRBV3-2); 8 bases line up with TRBD1. The germline gives CDR1 LGHDT, CDR2 YNNKEL (reference sequence). The CDR3 is made up of 15 amino acids. V was clipped by 0 bases and J by 3 bases; unmatched bases: 4. CDR3 region: CASSQDRGRVYEQYF. DNA for the CDR3: TGTGCCAGCAGCCAAGACAGGGGGCGCGTCTACGAGCAGTACTTC.

The rearrangement joins TRBV2 to TRBJ1-5, with 7 nucleotides matching TRBD1. J lost 0 bases, V lost 4 bases, and 12 bases had no gene match. This CDR3 contains 18 residues. Germline CDR1 reads SNHLY; CDR2 reads FYNNEI. CDR3 sequence (DNA): TGTGCCAGCAGTGTTTACAGGACAGGAGGTCATAGCAATCAGCCCCAGCATTTT. This codes for CASSVYRTGGHSNQPQHF.

This chain connects TRBV7-9 to TRBJ2-2; D unclear. The V and J ends lost 8 bases and 8 bases respectively, with 15 bases between them. CDR3 length: 13 amino acids. CDR1 and CDR2 from the germline V gene are SEHNR and FQNEAQ (reference sequence). The CDR3 loop is CASSTVAGGELFF. CDR3 nucleotide sequence: TGTGCCAGCTCAACAGTGGCTGGGGGGGAGCTGTTTTTT.